This TCR beta chain was identified in a study of regulatory and conventional T cells in RAG deficiency. Findings and caveats of the study: In Omenn syndrome, sorted "Tregs" may be peripherally activated cells. RAG-deficient patients showed markedly lower Shannon entropy and higher Simpson indices than control T-cell subsets. Patient subsets had shorter CDR3s; Omenn Treg-Tconv overlap exceeded 85%.

Here immunoSEQ multiplex PCR was the method, and the copy in TCRdb shows in-frame clones only, minus some. The top ten clones hold 3% to 3.5% of a sample with roughly 35,000 clones, approximately 80% of them seen once. Of note for this clone: Antigen specificity is unknown.

Conventional CD4+ T cells were sorted from blood as CD25-low CD127-high cells. V trimming: 5 bases; J trimming: 2 bases; junction bases outside the gene matches: 4. Germline CDR1 and CDR2: SNHLY and FYNNEI. CDR3 length: 14 residues. Another study also made use of these data, one on regulatory T cells. In that study: Primers: 52 TRBV forward and 13 TRBJ reverse. In patients, unique TRB V-J pairs were restricted and V/J usage skewed, especially in Tregs.

The J gene is TRBJ2-7, the V gene TRBV2; 9 bases are shared with TRBD1. Sequences were obtained from CD4+ effector T cells sorted from blood. The sequence derives from a human donor in good health. CDR3 coding DNA: TGTGCCAGCAGTCAAGACAGGGGGACCTACGAGCAGTACTTC. Its translation: CASSQDRGTYEQYF.